This T cell receptor beta chain was identified during a study of T cell responses to AZD1222 COVID-19 vaccine. Per the germline V gene, CDR1 is KGHSH and CDR2 is LQKENI. The CDR3 loop spans 14 amino acids. V was shortened by 2 bases and J by 3 bases, with 8 bases between the two germline ends. Study observations and caveats: Donors were largely white British and mainly female; clonal diversity was possibly underestimated. CD4 TCRs associated with vaccination spanned spike, dominating at 160-218 and 743-854.

Comments on this clone: What it binds is not known.

Only in-frame clones appear in the TCRdb table, and some are missing; sequencing was by immunoSEQ multiplex PCR. This sample yields 130,000 or so clones, of which 93% are seen a single time; roughly 0.87% belongs to the top ten. The source is an adult in good health. V is TRBV18 and J is TRBJ1-5; TRBD1 is a possible D gene (5 bases). The source material was peripheral blood, sampled on day 0 of AZD1222 vaccination. CDR3 DNA sequence: TGTGCCAGCTCACCAGGGGGTACCAATCAGCCCCAGCATTTT. Its translation: CASSPGGTNQPQHF.